This T cell receptor (beta chain) emerged from a study of blood T cell repertoires in COVID-19. The table came from immunoSEQ multiplex PCR; TCRdb's copy has only in-frame clones and leaves some out. This table holds 210,000 or so clones, approximately 80% found once. The CDR3 loop spans 16 amino acids. V dropped 1 base and J dropped 3 bases, with 15 bases sitting between them. The germline CDR1 and CDR2 sequences are SEHNR and FQNEAQ (reference sequence). The TCR was taken from an elderly woman with COVID-19, enrolled during active disease. J is TRBJ2-5 and V is TRBV7-9; D gene ambiguous. Input material: peripheral blood. The DNA for the CDR3 is TGTGCCAGCAGCTTAGTTATGTGGGCCCTTAAAGAGACCCAGTACTTC. Its protein is CASSLVMWALKETQYF.